This is a list of T cell receptor beta chains from one sample in a study of blood T cell repertoires in COVID-19. Data came from immunoSEQ multiplex PCR; TCRdb stores just in-frame clones and leaves some out. The data show under 400,000 clones, with about 87% seen just once and around 1.9% held by the top ten. Sequences were obtained from PBMCs or T cells enriched from blood (not recorded which). All receptors come from a man aged 35-49 years in a cohort exposed to, infected with or recovered from COVID-19 (not recorded which). Both conserved end residues are part of each CDR3. The D gene is left open where the match is weak. Clone size is stated in some rows and not others, as once, few, many or a class when expanded.

j_call,d_call,v_call,clone_size,cdr3_length,cdr3_aa,cdr3_nt
TRBJ2-7,TRBD2,TRBV28,-,14,CASRASGSSYEQYF,TGTGCCAGCAGAGCTAGCGGGAGTTCCTACGAGCAGTACTTC
TRBJ2-1,-,TRBV4-1,-,13,CASSLGLRSEQFF,TGCGCCAGCAGCCTCGGACTACGGAGTGAGCAGTTCTTC
TRBJ1-1,-,TRBV6-4,few,13,CASSEEWNTEAFF,TGTGCCAGCAGTGAAGAGTGGAACACTGAAGCTTTCTTT
TRBJ2-2,TRBD1,TRBV9,-,14,CASSVEGAIGELFF,TGTGCCAGCAGCGTAGAGGGGGCTATCGGGGAGCTGTTTTTT
TRBJ2-3,-,TRBV7-2,-,14,CASSLGPSTDTQYF,TGTGCCAGCAGCTTGGGGCCGAGCACAGATACGCAGTATTTT
TRBJ2-7,-,TRBV18,-,13,CASSPRTEGEQYF,TGTGCCAGCTCACCACGAACAGAGGGCGAGCAGTACTTC
TRBJ1-3,-,TRBV19,-,17,CASSLQAGGVYGNTIYF,TGTGCCAGTAGTTTACAGGCTGGAGGGGTTTATGGAAACACCATATATTTT
TRBJ1-5,TRBD1,TRBV19,-,16,CASSIGGQVSNQPQHF,TGTGCCAGTAGTATTGGGGGACAGGTGAGCAATCAGCCCCAGCATTTT
TRBJ2-7,TRBD2,TRBV12-5,-,19,CASGLVTHGLAGESYEQYF,TGTGCTAGTGGTTTGGTGACACACGGACTAGCGGGAGAATCCTACGAGCAGTACTTC
TRBJ2-2,TRBD2,TRBV14,-,18,CASSQDRLASGSTGELFF,TGTGCCAGCAGCCAAGATCGGTTAGCTAGCGGGAGTACCGGGGAGCTGTTTTTT
TRBJ2-5,TRBD2,TRBV15,-,16,CATRRLAGDAEETQYF,TGTGCCACCAGGAGGCTAGCGGGGGACGCCGAAGAGACCCAGTACTTC
TRBJ2-2,-,TRBV7-3,-,16,CASSLNPGGATGELFF,TGTGCCAGCAGCTTAAACCCTGGGGGGGCCACCGGGGAGCTGTTTTTT
TRBJ1-2,-,TRBV4-2,once,15,CASSQEGGTARAYTF,TGTGCCAGCAGCCAAGAAGGCGGGACCGCCCGTGCCTACACCTTC
TRBJ1-2,-,TRBV3-1/TRBV3-2,-,16,CASSQVLRGANYGYTF,TGTGCCAGCAGCCAAGTCCTTCGCGGAGCTAACTATGGCTACACCTTC
TRBJ2-1,-,TRBV28,-,15,CATQMQGLSYNEQFF,TGTGCCACCCAAATGCAGGGTCTAAGCTACAATGAGCAGTTCTTC
TRBJ1-6,TRBD1,TRBV6-5,-,16,CASSYSRTGEGSPLHF,TGTGCCAGCAGTTACTCGAGGACAGGGGAAGGCTCACCCCTCCACTTT
TRBJ2-3,TRBD2,TRBV4-1,-,15,CASSQDGRGPDTQYF,TGCGCCAGCAGCCAAGACGGGAGGGGACCAGATACGCAGTATTTT
TRBJ2-1,TRBD1,TRBV19,-,14,CASSGGTGYNEQFF,TGTGCCAGTAGTGGCGGGACAGGCTACAATGAGCAGTTCTTC
TRBJ2-5,TRBD2,TRBV3-1/TRBV3-2,-,16,CASSQYGLAGGETQYF,TGTGCCAGCAGCCAATACGGACTAGCGGGAGGAGAGACCCAGTACTTC
TRBJ1-2,-,TRBV19,-,13,CASSVAGTYGYTF,TGTGCCAGTAGTGTCGCAGGAACTTATGGCTACACCTTC
TRBJ2-7,-,TRBV7-9,-,14,CASSLRSYPYEQYF,TGTGCCAGCAGCTTACGGTCATACCCCTACGAGCAGTACTTC
TRBJ2-3,TRBD2,TRBV9,-,14,CASSVGLAADTQYF,TGTGCCAGCAGCGTAGGACTAGCCGCAGATACGCAGTATTTT
TRBJ2-1,-,TRBV24-1,-,14,CATSATVGGPPEFF,TGTGCCACCAGTGCTACAGTGGGGGGACCCCCTGAGTTCTTC
TRBJ2-5,-,TRBV9,-,15,CASSVAQGSVETQYF,TGTGCCAGCAGCGTAGCTCAGGGGTCGGTGGAGACCCAGTACTTC
TRBJ1-5,-,TRBV11-2,few,13,CASSLDRSQPQHF,TGTGCCAGCAGCTTAGACCGGAGTCAGCCCCAGCATTTT
TRBJ1-1,-,TRBV14,-,13,CASSQDGRLAAFF,TGTGCCAGCAGCCAAGATGGCAGGCTAGCGGCTTTCTTT
TRBJ1-5,-,TRBV30,few,12,CAWSENSGPQHF,TGTGCCTGGAGCGAGAACAGTGGGCCCCAGCATTTT
TRBJ1-1,TRBD1,TRBV18,-,12,CASSPDREQAFF,TGTGCCAGCTCACCAGACAGGGAGCAAGCTTTCTTT
TRBJ1-2,TRBD1,TRBV18,-,15,CASSRRTGGDRGYTF,TGTGCCAGCTCACGACGGACAGGGGGCGACCGTGGCTACACCTTC
TRBJ1-3,TRBD1,TRBV3-1/TRBV3-2,-,16,CASSQTGGAYGNTIYF,TGTGCCAGCAGCCAGACAGGGGGCGCTTATGGAAACACCATATATTTT
TRBJ2-5,-,TRBV28,-,14,CASIPPGVQETQYF,TGTGCCAGCATTCCACCCGGGGTACAAGAGACCCAGTACTTC
TRBJ1-1,-,TRBV14,-,13,CASSTGLNTEAFF,TGTGCCAGCAGCACAGGGTTAAACACTGAAGCTTTCTTT
TRBJ2-7,-,TRBV6-5,-,12,CASSYGQGKQYF,TGTGCCAGCAGTTACGGGCAGGGCAAGCAGTACTTC
TRBJ2-5,-,TRBV27,-,15,CASRSIGSGGETQYF,TGTGCCAGCAGATCTATAGGATCTGGGGGGGAGACCCAGTACTTC
TRBJ2-1,TRBD2,TRBV3-1/TRBV3-2,-,17,CASSPRLAVSSYNEQFF,TGTGCCAGCAGCCCTAGACTAGCGGTTAGCTCCTACAATGAGCAGTTCTTC
TRBJ2-4,TRBD1,TRBV5-1,once,14,CASSLRGGQGIQYF,TGCGCCAGCAGCTTGAGAGGGGGACAGGGCATTCAGTACTTC
TRBJ2-7,TRBD2,TRBV3-1/TRBV3-2,-,15,CASSQVGGRVGEQYF,TGTGCCAGCAGCCAAGTAGGCGGGAGGGTCGGCGAGCAGTACTTC
TRBJ2-3,TRBD2,TRBV5-5,-,16,CASSLSASGGTDTQYF,TGTGCCAGCAGCTTGTCGGCTAGCGGGGGGACAGATACGCAGTATTTT
TRBJ2-1,-,TRBV24-1,-,13,CATSGRAYNEQFF,TGTGCCACCAGTGGCAGGGCTTACAATGAGCAGTTCTTC
TRBJ2-3,TRBD2,TRBV5-1,few,13,CASSSGSADTQYF,TGCGCCAGTTCTAGCGGGAGCGCAGATACGCAGTATTTT
TRBJ2-2,TRBD2,TRBV10-3,-,14,CATNSQREVGELFF,TGTGCCACCAACTCTCAGCGGGAGGTCGGGGAGCTGTTTTTT
TRBJ2-3,TRBD2,TRBV5-8,few,16,CASSFGGGGSTDTQYF,TGTGCCAGCAGCTTCGGAGGCGGGGGGAGCACAGATACGCAGTATTTT
TRBJ2-5,TRBD2,TRBV11-1,few,14,CASSPLLAGETQYF,TGTGCCAGCAGCCCCCTACTAGCGGGAGAGACCCAGTACTTC
TRBJ1-5,-,TRBV30,-,12,CAWSSGNQPQHF,TGTGCCTGGAGCTCCGGGAATCAGCCCCAGCATTTT
TRBJ2-7,TRBD1,TRBV19,-,14,CASSNRQGSYEQYF,TGTGCCAGTAGCAACCGACAGGGGAGCTACGAGCAGTACTTC
TRBJ2-7,TRBD1,TRBV7-2,-,18,CASSPDRGRSRSSYEQYF,TGTGCCAGCAGCCCAGACAGGGGCCGCTCAAGGAGCTCCTACGAGCAGTACTTC
TRBJ2-7,-,TRBV19,-,13,CASSIGVTYEQYF,TGTGCCAGTAGTATAGGCGTAACCTACGAGCAGTACTTC
TRBJ2-1,TRBD2,TRBV19,-,16,CASSRGLAGAIGEQFF,TGTGCCAGTAGTAGGGGACTAGCGGGAGCAATTGGTGAGCAGTTCTTC
TRBJ2-4,-,TRBV28,-,14,CASSFSGAKNIQYF,TGTGCCAGCAGTTTTTCGGGAGCCAAAAACATTCAGTACTTC
TRBJ1-2,-,TRBV10-1,-,14,CASSEGKSNYGYTF,TGCGCCAGCAGTGAGGGCAAATCTAACTATGGCTACACCTTC
TRBJ2-2,-,TRBV5-1,-,16,CASSTTGGTVAGELFF,TGCGCCAGCAGCACCACAGGCGGGACGGTGGCCGGGGAGCTGTTTTTT
TRBJ2-7,TRBD1,TRBV5-1,-,16,CASSFQGARGNDEQYF,TGCGCCAGCAGCTTTCAGGGGGCTAGAGGCAACGACGAGCAGTACTTC
TRBJ1-2,-,TRBV27,-,15,CASRFTGTPTYGYTF,TGTGCCAGCCGATTTACCGGGACACCGACCTATGGCTACACCTTC
TRBJ2-1,TRBD2,TRBV4-2,once,14,CASGRLAGDDEQFF,TGTGCCAGCGGAAGACTAGCGGGAGATGATGAGCAGTTCTTC
TRBJ2-7,-,TRBV3-1/TRBV3-2,once,12,CASSRAPYEQYF,TGTGCCAGCAGCCGGGCCCCATACGAGCAGTACTTC
TRBJ2-7,TRBD2,TRBV5-1,-,15,CASSPLAGGPEEQYF,TGCGCCAGCAGCCCGCTAGCGGGAGGGCCGGAGGAGCAGTACTTC
TRBJ2-5,-,TRBV7-9,-,15,CASSLVPSPQETQYF,TGTGCCAGCAGCTTAGTTCCTAGCCCGCAAGAGACCCAGTACTTC